This T cell receptor (beta chain) was captured by sequencing in a study of blood T cell repertoires in COVID-19. V lost 5 bases and J lost 4; bases outside the gene matches: 2. In germline, CDR1 is LNHDA, CDR2 SQIVND (reference sequence). The CDR3 extends over 15 amino acids. In the authors' workflow: Amplifying reference gene primers gave estimates of nucleated cell counts. Repertoires were generated with immunoSEQ multiplex PCR, while TCRdb's copy carries only in-frame clones and drops some. V and J calls and clone size follow that table, whereas D and trimming were derived from the DNA. The sample contains tens of thousands of clones, around 88% of which appear only once.

The TCR originated in a human donor with active COVID-19. The donor label of this sample is uncertain. The sequenced material came from peripheral blood. The V call is TRBV19, the J call TRBJ2-2; 12 positions agree with TRBD2. In nucleotides, the CDR3 is TGTGCCAGTAGTTCGGGACTAGCGGGCACCGGGGAGCTGTTTTTT. The encoded protein is CASSSGLAGTGELFF.